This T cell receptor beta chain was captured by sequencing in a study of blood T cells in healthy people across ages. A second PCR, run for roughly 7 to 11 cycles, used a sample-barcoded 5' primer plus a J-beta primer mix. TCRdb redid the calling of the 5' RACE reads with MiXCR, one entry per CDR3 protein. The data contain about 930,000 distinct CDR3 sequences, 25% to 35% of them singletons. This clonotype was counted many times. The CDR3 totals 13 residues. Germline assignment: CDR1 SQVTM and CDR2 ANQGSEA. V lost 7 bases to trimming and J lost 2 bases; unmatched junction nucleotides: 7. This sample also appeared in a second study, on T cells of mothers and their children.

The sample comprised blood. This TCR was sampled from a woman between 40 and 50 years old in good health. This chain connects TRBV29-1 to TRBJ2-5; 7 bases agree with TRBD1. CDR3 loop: CSAAARGQETQYF. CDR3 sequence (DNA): TGCAGCGCTGCGGCCAGGGGGCAAGAGACCCAGTACTTC.